A single sample is the source of the 20 T cell receptor beta chains below, sequenced in a study of blood T cell repertoires in COVID-19 (dated by TCRdb to the early 2020s). Libraries were built with the immunoSEQ multiplex PCR assay. Here the immuneACCESS table is served through TCRdb, limited to in-frame sequences with V and J called. Missing clones are a known gap in these copies; in checked studies unresolved V genes cover under half, and the rest lacks a known reason. The sample table contains some 140,000 clones; only one count was recorded for roughly four fifths of them. Together, the top ten hold roughly 1.8% of the sample. Sequences were obtained from peripheral blood. These receptors were collected from an elderly man with acute or convalescent COVID-19.

The V call is TRBV5-4, the J call TRBJ2-1; D possibly corresponds to TRBD1 (6 bases). The CDR3 is 16 amino acids. Germline V lookup: CDR1 SGHNT, CDR2 YYREEE (reference sequence). Trimming shortened V by 3 bases and J by 6 bases, and 19 bases separated the two germline ends. CDR3 in DNA: TGTGCCAGCAGCTCCGAGCTGACAGGTCCCTCCAATGAGCAGTTCTTC. It translates to CASSSELTGPSNEQFF.

The rearrangement joins TRBV10-3 to TRBJ2-7; 7 bases agree with TRBD2. The CDR3 runs to 14 residues. From germline, CDR1 is ENHRY and CDR2 SYGVKD. Unmatched junction bases numbered 8, after V lost 6 bases and J lost 3 bases. This CDR3 is CAIRGTGGGYEQYF. The CDR3 DNA reads as TGTGCCATCAGAGGCACGGGGGGTGGCTACGAGCAGTACTTC.

The chain employs TRBV18 and TRBJ2-7, with D perhaps TRBD1 (5 bases). The germline V gene encodes CDR1 KGHSH and CDR2 LQKENI. Trimming pared 2 bases from V and 0 bases from J, leaving 11 bases between. The CDR3 runs to 15 residues. CDR3 amino acids: CASSPAGRASYEQYF. In DNA form, the CDR3 reads TGTGCCAGCTCACCAGCCGGCAGGGCCTCCTACGAGCAGTACTTC.

V is TRBV9 and J is TRBJ2-5; 12 bases line up with TRBD2. J lost 5 bases, V lost 0 bases, and 8 bases had no gene match. This CDR3 spans 17 amino acids. Per the germline V gene, CDR1 is SGDLS and CDR2 is YYNGEE. This CDR3 is CASSVAPASGGAETQYF. CDR3 nucleotides: TGTGCCAGCAGCGTAGCTCCGGCTAGCGGGGGGGCTGAGACCCAGTACTTC.

The chain combines TRBV6-5 with TRBJ1-2; 9 bases are shared with TRBD1. With V trimmed by 5 bases and J by 4 bases, 5 bases remained unmatched. The CDR3 runs to 14 residues. CDR1 is MNHEY, CDR2 SVGAGI, per germline. CDR3 loop: CASSRQGGPYGYTF. CDR3 DNA: TGTGCCAGCAGTAGACAGGGGGGACCCTATGGCTACACCTTC.

This rearrangement joins TRBV3-1 (or the pseudogene TRBV3-2) to TRBJ2-7, with 9 bases lining up with TRBD2. The ends lost 4 bases at V and 0 bases at J; junction bases unmatched: 1. This CDR3 spans 14 amino acids. Germline V gene sequence: CDR1 LGHDT, CDR2 YNNKEL (reference sequence). CDR3 bases: TGTGCCAGCAGCCGGACTAGCGACTCCTACGAGCAGTACTTC. It is translated as CASSRTSDSYEQYF.

This rearrangement joins TRBV18 to TRBJ2-1; 11 nucleotides line up with TRBD1. V lost 4 bases to trimming and J lost 3 bases; unmatched junction nucleotides: 2. In germline, CDR1 is KGHSH, CDR2 LQKENI. The CDR3 is made up of 15 amino acids. This CDR3 reads CASSQGQGVYNEQFF. The CDR3 DNA reads TGTGCCAGCTCACAGGGACAGGGGGTCTACAATGAGCAGTTCTTC.

This clone was found a few times. The chain has TRBV27 and TRBJ2-5; 8 nucleotides align to TRBD2. V lost 9 bases, J lost 5 bases, and 8 bases stayed unmatched. Germline V gives CDR1 MNHEY, CDR2 SMNVEV (reference sequence). The CDR3 is 13 residues long. The CDR3 nucleotides read TGTGCCAGTAAGCGGGGGCGTGGGGAGACCCAGTACTTC. This codes for CASKRGRGETQYF.

This clone was seen a single time. The chain links TRBV29-1 to TRBJ2-1; possible D gene TRBD2, 5 bases. The CDR3 length is 14 residues. V dropped 7 bases and J dropped 0 bases, with 13 bases sitting between them. Germline assignment: CDR1 SQVTM and CDR2 ANQGSEA. CDR3 DNA sequence: TGCAGCGGGCGTGCTGGGAGCTCCTACAATGAGCAGTTCTTC. It yields the protein CSGRAGSSYNEQFF.

V gene TRBV3-1 (or the pseudogene TRBV3-2) combines with J gene TRBJ2-3, with 10 bases that match TRBD2. Germline V gene lookup returns CDR1 LGHDT and CDR2 YNNKEL (reference sequence). The trim removed 0 bases at V and 6 bases at J, leaving 12 bases unmatched. The CDR3 sequence is 18 residues long. The CDR3 nucleotides are TGTGCCAGCAGCCAAGATCGGAAGCGGGGGGGCCGGGCGGATACGCAGTATTTT. Translating gives CASSQDRKRGGRADTQYF.

The J gene is TRBJ1-3, the V gene TRBV6-1; 9 bases map to TRBD1. Germline V gene data show CDR1 as MNHNS and CDR2 as SASEGT. The CDR3 length is 16 residues. J gave up 0 bases and V 3 bases, and 3 bases lay outside the gene matches. CDR3 nucleotide sequence: TGTGCCAGCAGTGAGATGGGACAGGGCTCTGGAAACACCATATATTTT. It codes for CASSEMGQGSGNTIYF.

This clone was counted between two and nine times. The chain recombines TRBV6-5 with TRBJ2-7; possible D gene TRBD2, 6 bases. The V gene lost 5 bases and the J gene lost 4 bases, with 12 bases spanning the gap. This CDR3 spans 13 amino acids. In germline, CDR1 is MNHEY, CDR2 SVGAGI. The CDR3 loop reads CASSMAGRYEQYV. CDR3 bases: TGTGCCAGCAGTATGGCGGGGAGATACGAGCAGTACGTC.

The chain carries TRBV20-1 and TRBJ2-7; maybe TRBD1 (6 bases). Trimming took 3 bases from V and 5 from J, leaving 17 bases between them. The CDR3 length is 14 residues. Per the germline V gene, CDR1 is DFQATT and CDR2 is SNEGSKA (reference sequence). The CDR3 bases are TGCAGTGCTAGTTTACAGGGTCCCTATGACGAGCAGTACGTC. As protein: CSASLQGPYDEQYV.

CDR3 sequence: CASSLDQGGDTEAFF. The DNA for the CDR3 is TGTGCCAGCAGCTTAGATCAAGGGGGGGACACTGAAGCTTTCTTT. V and J are TRBV11-3 and TRBJ1-1, with D perhaps TRBD1 (6 bases). The V and J ends lost 0 bases and 3 bases respectively, with 11 bases between them. The CDR3 has 15 residues. CDR1 is SGHNT and CDR2 is YENEEA in the germline V gene.

The chain recombines TRBV6-5 with TRBJ2-3; D is ambiguous. Per the germline V gene, CDR1 is MNHEY and CDR2 is SVGAGI. V shed 4 bases and J shed 0 bases, with 11 bases lying between them. This CDR3 is built from 15 residues. The CDR3 reads CASSSEYLSTDTQYF. For the CDR3, the DNA is TGTGCCAGCAGTTCAGAATACCTTAGCACAGATACGCAGTATTTT.

The chain carries TRBV6-5 and TRBJ2-2, with 7 bases lining up with TRBD2. The CDR3 is made up of 13 amino acids. The germline gives CDR1 MNHEY, CDR2 SVGAGI. In nucleotides, the CDR3 is TGTGGGGTGCGGGGGAAATACACCGGGGAGCTGTTTTTT. It encodes CGVRGKYTGELFF.

The chain joins TRBV3-1 (or the pseudogene TRBV3-2) to TRBJ1-3, with TRBD1 identical over 7 bases. The V gene end was trimmed by 4 bases and the J gene end by 1 base; junction bases not matched to a gene: 4. The CDR3 is 15 residues long. Germline V CDR1 and CDR2: LGHDT, YNNKEL (reference sequence). CDR3 in amino acids: CASSPSTGSGNTIYF. The CDR3 region has the DNA TGTGCCAGCAGCCCCTCGACAGGGTCTGGAAACACCATATATTTT.

The genes are TRBV2 and TRBJ2-5, with 8 bases that match TRBD1. This CDR3 region has 14 residues. The V segment lost 7 bases and the J segment 1 base; nucleotides outside the gene matches: 5. The germline V gene has CDR1 SNHLY and CDR2 FYNNEI. CDR3 residues: CASIRDRFQETQYF. CDR3 bases: TGTGCCAGCATCCGGGACAGGTTCCAAGAGACCCAGTACTTC.

This clone came up a few times. The gene calls are TRBV19 and TRBJ2-2; tentatively, D is TRBD1 (6 bases). Per the germline V gene, CDR1 is LNHDA and CDR2 is SQIVND (reference sequence). The V end was cut by 6 bases, the J end by 3 bases, with 11 bases between. This CDR3 is built from 14 residues. CDR3 amino acids: CASRGDTHTGELFF. In DNA, the CDR3 is TGTGCCAGTAGGGGGGACACACACACCGGGGAGCTGTTTTTT.

The chain carries TRBV12-5 and TRBJ1-4; TRBD1 matches 7 bases. CDR3 size: 19 residues. The V and J ends lost 2 bases and 1 base, in that order; junction bases with no gene match: 13. Germline CDR1 and CDR2: LGHNT and FRNRAP. The CDR3 spells CASGLYRRAGGQTNEKLFF. The CDR3, as DNA: TGTGCTAGTGGTTTGTACCGTCGGGCAGGGGGTCAAACTAATGAAAAACTGTTTTTT.